This T cell receptor beta chain was documented in a study of T cell responses to AZD1222 COVID-19 vaccine. Points from the study as a whole: Breadth and depth of Spike-specific TCRs rose after two AZD1222 doses.

Profiled with immunoSEQ multiplex PCR; TCRdb holds only in-frame clones, not every one. The sample contains more than 100,000 clones, approximately 86% of which appear only once. Notes on this clone: Its antigen is still unknown.

CDR1 and CDR2 (germline): SQVTM, ANQGSEA. Trimming shortened V by 4 bases and J by 4 bases, and 8 bases separated the two germline ends. The CDR3 runs to 12 residues. The V gene is TRBV29-1, the J gene TRBJ2-1; D is uncertain. The source of this sequence is an adult in good health. Source: peripheral blood, taken on day 0 of AZD1222 vaccination. CDR3: CSVASTYNEQFF. CDR3 nucleotide sequence: TGCAGCGTTGCCTCTACATACAATGAGCAGTTCTTC.